Below, 22 T cell receptor beta chains from the same sample are listed, as sequenced in a study of cytomegalovirus exposure and HLA in healthy donors. PCR amplification relied on 60 Vbeta primers (plus 13 Jbeta primers). Sequencing was performed with immunoSEQ multiplex PCR; in TCRdb, only in-frame clones are kept and a portion is missing. The sample carries around 80,000 clones, around 79% recorded once. What was sequenced was PBMCs. These receptors came from a man between 18 and 35 years old in good health and CMV-seropositive.

The chain combines TRBV5-1 with TRBJ2-7, with 10 bases identical to TRBD2. Losses at the gene ends were 2 bases for V and 0 bases for J; bases not matched to a gene: 2. The CDR3 is made up of 15 amino acids. Germline V gene lookup returns CDR1 SGHRS and CDR2 YFSETQ. CDR3 nucleotides: TGCGCCAGCAGCTTTAGACTAGCGGGCTCCTACGAGCAGTACTTC. Translation: CASSFRLAGSYEQYF.

CDR3 amino acids: CATTGDKAYEQYF. The CDR3 DNA is TGTGCCACTACAGGGGACAAAGCCTACGAGCAGTACTTC. The rearrangement uses TRBV10-3 and TRBJ2-7; 7 nucleotides match TRBD1. Germline V gene lookup returns CDR1 ENHRY and CDR2 SYGVKD. The V segment lost 10 bases and the J segment 2 bases; nucleotides outside the gene matches: 8. CDR3 length: 13 residues.

The chain carries TRBV4-1 and TRBJ2-2; 7 nucleotides agree with TRBD1. CDR1 MGHRA and CDR2 YSYEKL come from the germline V gene. The CDR3 has 16 residues. V was clipped by 5 bases and J by 0 bases; unmatched bases: 6. CDR3 amino acids: CASSSYRGTNTGELFF. CDR3 nucleotides: TGCGCCAGCAGCTCATACAGGGGAACGAACACCGGGGAGCTGTTTTTT.

The CDR3 nucleotides are TGCAGCGTTGTCCCCGGAGTAATCAATGGCTACACCTTC. Translation: CSVVPGVINGYTF. The J gene is TRBJ1-2, the V gene TRBV29-1; D remains ambiguous. The CDR3 loop spans 13 amino acids. The V and J ends lost 4 bases and 6 bases respectively, with 15 bases between them. The germline V gene has CDR1 SQVTM and CDR2 ANQGSEA.

V is TRBV6-5 and J is TRBJ2-7; TRBD1 matches 8 bases. The V gene end was trimmed by 6 bases and the J gene end by 6 bases; junction bases not matched to a gene: 10. The CDR3 consists of 14 residues. Germline CDR1 MNHEY, CDR2 SVGAGI. The CDR3 DNA reads TGTGCCAGCAGCCTGGGACAGGCACGCTTCGAGCAGTACTTC. It translates to CASSLGQARFEQYF.

This chain's CDR3 is CASSQRRTSGRVLEETQYF. As DNA, the CDR3 is TGCGCCAGCAGCCAACGACGGACTAGCGGGAGGGTCCTGGAAGAGACCCAGTACTTC. The chain combines TRBV4-1 with TRBJ2-5, with TRBD2 matching over 15 bases. The V gene's germline CDR1 is MGHRA and CDR2 YSYEKL. V was pared by 2 bases and J by 3 bases, with 10 bases of the junction left unmatched. The CDR3 is 19 residues long.

The chain links TRBV7-9 to TRBJ2-7, with D perhaps TRBD1 (6 bases). Deletions cut 2 bases from V and 3 bases from J, with 11 bases between. The germline V gene encodes CDR1 SEHNR and CDR2 FQNEAQ (reference sequence). This CDR3 has 14 residues. DNA for the CDR3: TGTGCCAGCAGCTTACAGGAACAGGGCTACGAGCAGTACTTC. This gives the protein CASSLQEQGYEQYF.

The chain uses TRBV16 and TRBJ1-5, with 9 bases fitting TRBD1. V gave up 4 bases and J gave up 4 bases; unmatched junction bases: 5. This CDR3 has 15 amino acids. CDR1 KGHSY and CDR2 FQNENV come from the germline V gene. CDR3 DNA: TGTGCCAGCAGCCGCGGACAGGGGCTTAATCAGCCCCAGCATTTT. Encoded protein: CASSRGQGLNQPQHF.

The chain recombines TRBV15 with TRBJ2-1, with D perhaps matching TRBD2 (6 bases). The V and J ends lost 0 bases and 12 bases respectively, with 6 bases between them. This CDR3 contains 11 residues. Germline CDR1 reads LNHNV; CDR2 reads YYDKDF (reference sequence). CDR3 region: CATSRDGGQFF. DNA of the CDR3: TGTGCCACCAGCAGAGACGGGGGGCAGTTCTTC. Using reference TRBV15 and TRBJ2-1 for the parts outside the CDR3, the full variable domain is DAMVIQNPRYQVTQFGKPVTLSCSQTLNHNVMYWYQQKSSQAPKLLFHYYDKDFNNEADTPDNFQSRRPNTSFCFLDIRSPGLGDTAMYLCATSRDGGQFFGPGTRLTVL.

The chain links TRBV25-1 to TRBJ2-3; maybe TRBD1 (7 bases). CDR1 and CDR2 (germline): MGHDK, SYGVNS. V lost 3 bases and J lost 6, with 25 bases in between. The CDR3 has 18 amino acids. This CDR3 reads CASSELAGWDRESDTQYF. The CDR3 nucleotides read TGTGCCAGCAGTGAGCTCGCGGGGTGGGACAGAGAATCGGATACGCAGTATTTT.

The gene calls are TRBV2 and TRBJ1-2, with 7 nucleotides matching TRBD1. With 3 bases clipped from V and 4 bases from J, the junction kept 2 bases outside the gene matches. From germline, CDR1 is SNHLY and CDR2 FYNNEI. This CDR3 is built from 13 residues. In DNA, the CDR3 is TGTGCCAGCAGTGAGACAGGGTTCTATGGCTACACCTTC. Encoded protein: CASSETGFYGYTF.

This clone has a handful of counts. The chain uses TRBV29-1 and TRBJ2-5; 8 bases map to TRBD1. The CDR3 runs 13 residues. The germline CDR1 and CDR2 sequences are SQVTM and ANQGSEA. V gave up 7 bases and J gave up 3 bases; unmatched junction bases: 7. CDR3 region: CSASGGRKETQYF. DNA of the CDR3: TGCAGCGCCTCAGGGGGCCGCAAAGAGACCCAGTACTTC. The whole variable domain, filled in from reference TRBV29-1 and TRBJ2-5, reads SAVISQKPSRDICQRGTSLTIQCQVDSQVTMMFWYRQQPGQSLTLIATANQGSEATYESGFVIDKFPISRPNLTFSTLTVSNMSPEDSSIYLCSASGGRKETQYFGPGTRLLVL.

The chain recombines TRBV14 with TRBJ1-2; the D is unclear. Germline CDR1 reads SGHDN; CDR2 reads FVKESK. Trimming stripped 1 base from V and 5 bases from J, with 11 bases between. The CDR3 sequence is 14 residues long. The CDR3 is CASSQVPGFYGYTF. In DNA form, the CDR3 reads TGTGCCAGCAGCCAAGTTCCGGGGTTTTATGGCTACACCTTC.

The genes are TRBV28 and TRBJ2-1; the match to TRBD2 covers 7 bases. This CDR3 spans 16 amino acids. Germline assignment: CDR1 MDHEN and CDR2 SYDVKM. The trim removed 6 bases at V and 1 base at J, leaving 9 bases unmatched. Written as DNA, the CDR3 is TGTGCCAGCAGCGGGACGGGGGGAAATTCCTACAATGAGCAGTTCTTC. It translates to CASSGTGGNSYNEQFF.

The chain links TRBV5-1 to TRBJ2-5, with 9 bases matching TRBD1. V trimming: 4 bases; J trimming: 1 base; junction bases outside the gene matches: 5. The CDR3 extends over 15 amino acids. Per the germline V gene, CDR1 is SGHRS and CDR2 is YFSETQ. CDR3 coding DNA: TGCGCCAGCAGCCCCGGGACAGGGAGCCAAGAGACCCAGTACTTC. Translating gives CASSPGTGSQETQYF.

Comments on this clone: One junction end does not reproduce the germline sequence, and a read error may be involved. The chain uses TRBV7-7 and TRBJ2-7; D is ambiguous. The CDR3 is 13 amino acids. CDR1 and CDR2 from the germline V gene are SSHAT and FNYEAQ (reference sequence). The CDR3 nucleotides read TGTGCTAGCAGCTTAGGAGAGCCCCACGAGCAGTACTTC. Amino acids: CASSLGEPHEQYF.

This chain uses TRBV9 with TRBJ2-1; the D gene is possibly TRBD1 (5 bases). Trimming shortened V by 0 bases and J by 4 bases, and 8 bases separated the two germline ends. Germline values: CDR1 SGDLS, CDR2 YYNGEE. The CDR3 length is 14 residues. CDR3 loop: CASSVEGIYNEQFF. CDR3 bases: TGTGCCAGCAGCGTAGAGGGGATTTACAATGAGCAGTTCTTC.

The V gene is TRBV10-2, the J gene TRBJ2-7, with 12 bases identical to TRBD1. Germline V CDR1 and CDR2: WSHSY, SAAADI. This CDR3 comprises 14 residues. The junction had 4 bases not matched to a gene; V was cut back by 7 bases and J by 3 bases. This chain's CDR3 is CASTGTGGGYEQYF. In DNA form, the CDR3 reads TGCGCCAGCACCGGGACAGGGGGCGGCTACGAGCAGTACTTC.

The V call is TRBV4-1, the J call TRBJ1-3, with D tentatively TRBD1 (5 bases). The CDR3 totals 17 residues. With 2 bases removed from V and 4 bases from J, the gap between germline ends came to 18 bases. Germline CDR1 is MGHRA and CDR2 is YSYEKL. This CDR3 is CASSQPPMGGGGNTIYF. Written as DNA, the CDR3 is TGCGCCAGCAGCCAACCCCCGATGGGGGGAGGAGGAAACACCATATATTTT.

The chain links TRBV5-1 to TRBJ2-7; 11 nucleotides agree with TRBD2. The CDR3 spans 15 residues. V shed 0 bases and J 3 bases; nucleotides not matched to a gene: 2. CDR1 is SGHRS, CDR2 YFSETQ, per germline. CDR3 sequence reads: CASSLAGTSGYEQYF. The CDR3 DNA reads as TGCGCCAGCAGCTTGGCGGGGACTAGCGGCTACGAGCAGTACTTC.

The J gene is TRBJ2-7, the V gene TRBV12-2; the DNA was not used to check the table's D call, TRBD1. TRBV12-2 is flagged as a pseudogene. CDR3 size: 15 residues. Here the CDR3 DNA reads TGTGCAAGTCGCAAGGGACAGTTATGGGCCTCCGAGCAGTACTTC. It translates to CASRKGQLWASEQYF.

The gene calls are TRBV12-5 and TRBJ1-1, with D possibly matching TRBD1 (5 bases). The germline gives CDR1 LGHNT, CDR2 FRNRAP. The length of the CDR3 is 14 residues. In nucleotides, the CDR3 is TGTGCCCGTGGGAGGGAAGGGGTGGCCACTGAAGCTTTCTTT. Translating it yields CARGREGVATEAFF. The variable domain in full, with the rest retrieved from reference TRBV12-5 and TRBJ1-1, is DARVTQTPRHKVTEMGQEVTMRCQPILGHNTVFWYRQTMMQGLELLAYFRNRAPLDDSGMPKDRFSAEMPDATLATLKIQPSEPRDSAVYFCARGREGVATEAFFGQGTRLTVV.